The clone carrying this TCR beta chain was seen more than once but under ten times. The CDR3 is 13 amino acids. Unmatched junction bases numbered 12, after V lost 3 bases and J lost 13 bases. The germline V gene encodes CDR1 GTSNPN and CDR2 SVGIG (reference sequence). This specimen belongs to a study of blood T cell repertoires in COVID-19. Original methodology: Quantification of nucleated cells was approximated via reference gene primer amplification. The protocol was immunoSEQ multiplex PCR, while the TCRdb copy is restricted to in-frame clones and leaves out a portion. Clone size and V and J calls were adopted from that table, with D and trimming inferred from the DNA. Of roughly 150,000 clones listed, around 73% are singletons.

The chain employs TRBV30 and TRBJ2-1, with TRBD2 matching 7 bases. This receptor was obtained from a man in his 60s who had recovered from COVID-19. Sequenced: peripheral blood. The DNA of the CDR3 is TGTGCCTGGAGCCTCGGGGTGCGGGAGCTTCAGTTCTTC. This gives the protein CAWSLGVRELQFF. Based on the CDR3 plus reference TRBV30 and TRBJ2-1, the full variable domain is SQTIHQWPATLVQPVGSPLSLECTVEGTSNPNLYWYRQAAGRGLQLLFYSVGIGQISSEVPQNLSASRPQDRQFILSSKKLLLSDSGFYLCAWSLGVRELQFFGPGTRLTVL.